The clone carrying this T cell receptor (beta chain) was seen a handful of times. TCR beta CDR3 region amplification was performed from RNA transcripts. Using the HTBI primer set, a first-round RT-PCR was run on the TCR CDR3. Via MiXCR, TCRdb re-called the multiplex PCR reads, giving one row per CDR3 protein. This table has 620,000 or so distinct CDR3 sequences, 13% to 15% appearing once. This record comes from a study of T cells in Graves' hyperthyroidism and ophthalmopathy. CDR1 and CDR2 (germline): MGHRA, YSYEKL. The trim removed 5 bases at V and 8 bases at J, leaving 11 bases unmatched. The CDR3 extends over 14 amino acids.

The origin of this receptor is a woman between 50 and 59 years old with Graves' ophthalmopathy. Sequenced material: blood. The J gene is TRBJ1-2, the V gene TRBV4-1; 7 bases are a match to TRBD1. CDR3 amino acids: CASSLKQGSGGYTF. For the CDR3, the DNA is TGCGCCAGCAGCTTAAAACAGGGGTCCGGCGGCTACACCTTC.